This T cell receptor (beta chain) was sequenced for a study of T-cell memory formation after mild COVID-19. This clonotype has only a few counts. Germline lookup yields CDR1 SGDLS and CDR2 YYNGEE. This CDR3 has 14 residues. Trimming at V came to 0 bases and at J to 6 bases, leaving 6 bases not matched to a gene. TCRdb re-called the 5' RACE reads with MiXCR, one entry per CDR3 protein. Of hundreds of thousands of distinct CDR3 sequences detected, about a sixth appear once; the ten largest clones hold roughly a fifth. This sequence originates from a man between 18 and 35 years old who had mild COVID-19 (a few samples of this study predate the infection). Cell type and time point are not known. This chain joins TRBV9 and TRBJ2-7; 7 bases match TRBD1. The sample was PBMCs or a T cell subset sorted from them (not recorded which). The CDR3 DNA is TGTGCCAGCAGCGTAGGAGGGGGCTCTGCCGAGCAGTACTTC. It encodes CASSVGGGSAEQYF. Full variable domain (remainder filled in from reference TRBV9 and TRBJ2-7): DSGVTQTPKHLITATGQRVTLRCSPRSGDLSVYWYQQSLDQGLQFLIQYYNGEERAKGNILERFSAQQFPDLHSELNLSSLELGDSALYFCASSVGGGSAEQYFGPGTRLTVT.